The entry below gives a single T cell receptor beta chain sequence along with its context. The data derive from a study of blood T cell repertoires in COVID-19. Study information: Acute and convalescent COVID-19 specimens originated in the United States, Italy and Spain.

The J segment lost 6 bases and the V segment lost 0 bases, leaving 11 bases of the junction unmatched. In germline, CDR1 is MNHEY, CDR2 SVGEGT. This CDR3 is 17 amino acids long. The repertoire was sequenced with immunoSEQ multiplex PCR; TCRdb's copy has only in-frame clones and lacks some. Of about 180,000 clones in the sample, almost 80% were seen once. The source material was PBMCs or T cells enriched from blood (not recorded which). The chain joins TRBV6-2 or TRBV6-3 to TRBJ2-1, with TRBD1 identical over 7 bases. The origin of this receptor is a woman between 45 and 65 years old who had recovered from COVID-19. The DNA of the CDR3 is TGTGCCAGCAGTTACTCGGCGGAACAGGGGCCCATCAATGAGCAGTTCTTC. Translating it yields CASSYSAEQGPINEQFF.